This TCR beta chain is from a study of T-cell memory formation after mild COVID-19. Study summary: Largely, TCR clusters stayed within a single donor.

MiXCR was run by TCRdb on the 5' RACE reads, yielding one entry per CDR3 protein. The sample has 75,000 to 90,000 distinct CDR3 sequences; approximately 15% are singletons. The length of the CDR3 is 13 residues. Germline CDR1 SGHDT, CDR2 YYEEEE. Trimming removed 4 bases at V and 3 bases at J, with 11 bases between. General study findings and limits: Pre-infection memory showed some responding clones, and this suggested that cross-reactive memory joined. Clones that contracted clustered mainly in CM and EM if CD4+ and in EMRA if CD8+. Clones shrinking between day 15 and 85 showed a balanced CD4/CD8 split, and those that grew later tilted toward CD4+.

This clonotype was detected only a few times. Antigen unknown. The origin of this receptor is an adult woman who had mild COVID-19 (a few samples of this study predate the infection). Cell type and time point are not known. The chain joins TRBV5-6 to TRBJ2-7; D is possibly TRBD1 (6 bases). The sequencing sample was made of PBMCs or a T cell subset sorted from them (not recorded which). Here the CDR3 DNA reads TGTGCCAGCAGCGGCGGACAGATCTACGAGCAGTACTTC. Translated, it gives CASSGGQIYEQYF.